This is a list of T cell receptor beta chains from one sample in a study of circulating CD8 cells and anti-PD-1 response in melanoma. TCRdb called the reads again in MiXCR, with one record for every CDR3 protein. The sample includes under 400 distinct CDR3 sequences, 6.5% to 8% of them seen just once. This specimen was CD8+ T cells from PBMCs, taken at baseline or after one month of anti-PD-1 therapy (not recorded which). These receptor sequences come from a human donor with melanoma. The CDR3 runs from the conserved cysteine through the conserved F or W. D genes are given only for firm matches. Clone size is not always given. Where it is, it says once, few, many or a class for expanded clones.

cdr3_aa cdr3_nt v_call clone_size j_call d_call
CASESRPVYSNQPQHF TGTGCCAGCGAATCCCGTCCGGTTTATAGCAATCAGCCCCAGCATTTT TRBV2 hyperexpanded TRBJ1-5 -
CASGGFNRNNEQFF TGTGCCAGCGGGGGCTTCAACAGGAACAATGAGCAGTTCTTC TRBV9 medium-sized TRBJ2-1 -
CASSKTGGSNQPQHF TGTGCCAGCAGCAAAACAGGGGGAAGCAATCAGCCCCAGCATTTT TRBV9 large TRBJ1-5 TRBD1
CASSPGGVQPQHF TGTGCCAGCAGTCCCGGGGGGGTTCAGCCCCAGCATTTT TRBV6-1 medium-sized TRBJ1-5 -
CASALGNEQYF TGCGCCAGCGCCCTCGGAAACGAGCAGTACTTC TRBV4-1 medium-sized TRBJ2-7 -
CASFTWGGSYEQYF TGTGCCAGTTTCACCTGGGGGGGCTCCTACGAGCAGTACTTC TRBV28 large TRBJ2-7 TRBD2
CASSQDQRGYEQYF TGCGCCAGCAGCCAAGATCAACGGGGCTACGAGCAGTACTTC TRBV4-3 medium-sized TRBJ2-7 -
CASSQDWSDYGYTF TGCGCCAGCAGCCAAGATTGGTCCGACTATGGCTACACCTTC TRBV4-1 medium-sized TRBJ1-2 -
CATSDQGTGLDTQYF TGTGCCACCAGTGATCAAGGGACAGGCCTAGATACGCAGTATTTT TRBV24-1 large TRBJ2-3 TRBD1
CASSLGGIANEKLFF TGTGCCAGCAGCTTAGGGGGCATCGCTAATGAAAAACTGTTTTTT TRBV7-8 medium-sized TRBJ1-4 -
CVSSLVGVNTGELFF TGTGTCAGCAGTTTGGTAGGGGTGAACACCGGGGAGCTGTTTTTT TRBV28 - TRBJ2-2 -
CATSSIGTGTMTNTGELFF TGTGCCACCTCGTCCATCGGGACAGGGACTATGACGAACACCGGGGAGCTGTTTTTT TRBV24-1 hyperexpanded TRBJ2-2 TRBD1
CASSQGQGGQPQHF TGTGCCAGCAGCCAAGGCCAGGGCGGTCAGCCCCAGCATTTT TRBV14 large TRBJ1-5 -
CASSPLRCGFGEQFF TGTGCCAGCAGTCCCCTCCGTTGTGGATTCGGTGAGCAGTTCTTC TRBV27 large TRBJ2-1 -
CASSFIGGRGGELFF TGTGCCAGCAGTTTTATTGGGGGGCGCGGCGGGGAGCTGTTTTTT TRBV28 medium-sized TRBJ2-2 -
CSAREGYEQYF TGCAGTGCTAGGGAAGGCTACGAGCAGTACTTC TRBV20-1 few TRBJ2-7 -
CAITSGRSETQYF TGTGCCATCACAAGCGGGCGTTCAGAGACCCAGTACTTC TRBV10-3 medium-sized TRBJ2-5 -
CASSARTSGSVSSYNEQFF TGTGCCAGTAGTGCCCGGACTAGCGGGAGCGTGAGCTCCTACAATGAGCAGTTCTTC TRBV19 medium-sized TRBJ2-1 TRBD2